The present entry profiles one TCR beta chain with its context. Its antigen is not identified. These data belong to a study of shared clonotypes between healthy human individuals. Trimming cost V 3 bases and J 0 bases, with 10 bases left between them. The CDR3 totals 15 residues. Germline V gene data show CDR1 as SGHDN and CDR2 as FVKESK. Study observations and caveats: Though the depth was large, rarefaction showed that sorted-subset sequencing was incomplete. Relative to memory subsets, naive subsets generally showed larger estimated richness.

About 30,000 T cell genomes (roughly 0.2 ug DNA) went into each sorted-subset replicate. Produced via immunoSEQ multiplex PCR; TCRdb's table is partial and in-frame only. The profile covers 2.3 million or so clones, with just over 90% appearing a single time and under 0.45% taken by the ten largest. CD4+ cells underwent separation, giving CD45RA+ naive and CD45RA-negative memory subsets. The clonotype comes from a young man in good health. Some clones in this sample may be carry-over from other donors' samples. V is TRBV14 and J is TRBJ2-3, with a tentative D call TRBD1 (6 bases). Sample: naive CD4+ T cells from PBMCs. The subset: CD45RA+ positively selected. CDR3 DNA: TGTGCCAGCAGCCACACAGGGTTTAGCACAGATACGCAGTATTTT. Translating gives CASSHTGFSTDTQYF.